The 11 T cell receptor beta chains below come from one sample, sequenced in a study of blood T cell repertoires in COVID-19. Libraries were prepared by immunoSEQ multiplex PCR; TCRdb keeps only in-frame clonotypes and omits some of them. The repertoire holds fewer than 35,000 clones, with around 90% as singletons. Material for sequencing was peripheral blood. These receptors all come from a human donor in a cohort sampled during active COVID-19.

This rearrangement joins TRBV11-2 to TRBJ1-1; 7 bases are a match to TRBD1. From germline, CDR1 is SGHAT and CDR2 FQNNGV. The V gene end was trimmed by 5 bases and the J gene end by 10 bases; junction bases not matched to a gene: 13. The CDR3 has 14 amino acids. In nucleotides, the CDR3 is TGTGCCAGCAGCCCCCGGGGTGGAAGGGGGCGAGCTTTCTTT. This encodes CASSPRGGRGRAFF.

This chain uses TRBV23-1 with TRBJ2-1; maybe TRBD1 (6 bases). TRBV23-1 is sorted into the ORF group, with uncertain function. Trimming took 6 bases from V and 1 from J, leaving 13 bases between them. The CDR3 consists of 15 residues. The CDR3 DNA is TGCGCCAGCAGAGTCGGACAGAGATCCTACAATGAGCAGTTCTTC. This gives the protein CASRVGQRSYNEQFF.

The rearrangement links TRBV7-2 to TRBJ2-3; TRBD2 might be the D (6 bases). This CDR3 has 15 amino acids. V dropped 1 base and J dropped 4 bases, with 12 bases sitting between them. From germline, CDR1 is SGHTA and CDR2 FQGNSA. The CDR3 sequence: CASSLVAGGADTQYF. The CDR3 DNA reads as TGTGCCAGCAGCTTAGTGGCAGGAGGGGCAGATACGCAGTATTTT.

The chain recombines TRBV25-1 with TRBJ1-1, with TRBD1 matching over 10 bases. The CDR3 is 14 amino acids. The trim removed 5 bases at V and 6 bases at J, leaving 6 bases unmatched. The V gene's germline CDR1 is MGHDK and CDR2 SYGVNS. The CDR3 nucleotides are TGTGCCAGCAGTCTACTGGGGACAGGGGCTGAAGCTTTCTTT. Encoded protein: CASSLLGTGAEAFF.

The chain carries TRBV6-5 and TRBJ1-6, with unresolved D. Per germline, CDR1 MNHEY and CDR2 SVGAGI. Trimming took off 8 bases at V and 10 bases at J, with 21 bases between the two ends. The CDR3 spans 15 residues. CDR3 sequence (DNA): TGTGCCAGCTCCTTCGAGACATATCCGAACTCACCCCTCCACTTT. This sequence encodes CASSFETYPNSPLHF.

The chain carries TRBV6-5 and TRBJ1-6, with D tentatively TRBD1 (5 bases). CDR3 size: 12 residues. Germline V gives CDR1 MNHEY, CDR2 SVGAGI. Trimming left V 5 bases short and J 10 bases short, with 9 bases between. DNA for the CDR3: TGTGCCAGCAGTACCAGGGCCTCACCCCTCCACTTT. Its translation: CASSTRASPLHF.

This clone was seen only a few times. CDR3 residues: CASSFAGDSQETQYF. The CDR3 region has the DNA TGTGCCAGCAGCTTCGCGGGGGATAGTCAAGAGACCCAGTACTTC. The J gene is TRBJ2-5, the V gene TRBV5-4; 7 nucleotides match TRBD2. The V and J ends lost 2 bases and 2 bases, in that order; junction bases with no gene match: 6. Germline V gene lookup returns CDR1 SGHNT and CDR2 YYREEE (reference sequence). This CDR3 region has 15 residues.

The chain carries TRBV3-1 (or the pseudogene TRBV3-2) and TRBJ2-1; 7 nucleotides line up with TRBD2. From germline, CDR1 is LGHDT and CDR2 YNNKEL (reference sequence). The V and J ends lost 3 bases and 7 bases, in that order; junction bases with no gene match: 9. The CDR3 extends over 15 amino acids. The CDR3 protein is CASSQSSSGINEQFF. Here the CDR3 DNA reads TGTGCCAGCAGCCAGAGTTCTAGCGGTATTAATGAGCAGTTCTTC.

The chain couples TRBV6-5 to TRBJ2-7; 7 bases are a match to TRBD1. This CDR3 contains 13 residues. The trim removed 6 bases at V and 6 bases at J, leaving 8 bases unmatched. Germline CDR1 is MNHEY and CDR2 is SVGAGI. The CDR3 is CASSRDSFGEQYF. The CDR3 coding sequence is TGTGCCAGCAGCCGGGACAGCTTCGGCGAGCAGTACTTC.

This chain connects TRBV4-1 to TRBJ2-5; D possibly corresponds to TRBD2 (5 bases). V lost 8 bases and J lost 2, with 12 bases in between. The germline CDR1 and CDR2 sequences are MGHRA and YSYEKL. This CDR3 contains 13 residues. The CDR3 DNA reads as TGCGCCAGCGCCGGGGTCATTCAAGAGACCCAGTACTTC. Its protein is CASAGVIQETQYF.

This chain uses TRBV11-2 with TRBJ2-7; a weak D match, TRBD2 (5 bases). The CDR3 consists of 16 residues. Germline V CDR1 and CDR2: SGHAT, FQNNGV. V lost 5 bases, J lost 0 bases, and 17 bases lay in between. The CDR3 DNA reads TGTGCCAGCAGCCTAGCTCCCCGGTGGAGCTCCTACGAGCAGTACTTC. Translating gives CASSLAPRWSSYEQYF.